Described below is a single T cell receptor beta chain sequence and its context. Indicated time point: 2015-2016 season, pre-vaccination. The record originates from a study of follicular helper T cells after annual influenza vaccination. The germline V gene encodes CDR1 SGHRS and CDR2 YFSETQ. The CDR3 is made up of 13 amino acids. V was shortened by 4 bases and J by 0 bases, with 7 bases between the two germline ends. Data came from immunoSEQ multiplex PCR; TCRdb stores just in-frame clones and leaves some out. Found here are 2,000 to 2,500 clones, roughly 77% of them singletons; the top ten hold more than 7%.

The sequencing here drew on CXCR5+ CD38+ circulating T follicular helper cells from blood, taken on the day of influenza vaccination. Subset defined: circulating Tfh, non-naive CD4+CXCR5+PD-1+ (ICOS+CD38+ or ICOS-CD38-). The rearrangement joins TRBV5-1 to TRBJ2-5; D is ambiguous. The clonotype comes from an adult who received the influenza vaccine. Here the CDR3 DNA reads TGCGCCAGCAGCCGGCCCGACCAAGAGACCCAGTACTTC. This codes for CASSRPDQETQYF. Full variable domain (outside the CDR3, taken from reference TRBV5-1 and TRBJ2-5): KAGVTQTPRYLIKTRGQQVTLSCSPISGHRSVSWYQQTPGQGLQFLFEYFSETQRNKGNFPGRFSGRQFSNSRSEMNVSTLELGDSALYLCASSRPDQETQYFGPGTRLLVL.